This TCR beta chain appears in the sequencing data of a study of radiotherapy plus CTLA-4 blockade in lung cancer. The CDR3 extends over 15 amino acids. CDR1 is LNHNV, CDR2 YYDKDF, per germline (reference sequence). The V and J ends lost 1 base and 3 bases respectively, with 9 bases between them. TCRdb's table, derived via immunoSEQ multiplex PCR, lists solely in-frame clones and lacks some. The profile shows 90,000 to 130,000 clones, 81% of them singletons. Whole-study findings and limits: Subsequent to radiotherapy plus ipilimumab, tumor-derived TCR clones underwent expansion in blood. Increased serum interferon-beta after radiation also reportedly predicted response strongly.

This clone came up a few times. As yet, its antigen is unknown. The V gene is TRBV15, the J gene TRBJ1-4; D unclear. The receptor's source is a human donor with non-small cell lung cancer that progressed on radiotherapy plus ipilimumab. Some clones in this sample may be carry-over from other donors' samples. The source material was peripheral blood, sampled from a patient treated with radiotherapy plus ipilimumab. CDR3 protein: CATSRVQTSNEKLFF. In DNA form, the CDR3 reads TGTGCCACCAGCAGAGTGCAGACCTCTAATGAAAAACTGTTTTTT.